This record looks at one T cell receptor (beta chain) sequence and its context. Antigen: not known. The sample comes from a study of cytomegalovirus exposure and HLA in healthy donors. Study outcomes and limitations: The authors excluded some V segments, including TRBV6-2 and TRBV6-3, as indistinguishable. In a later analysis, at a false discovery rate of 0.05, roughly 16,000 TCR beta sequences matched HLA alleles.

The PCR had 60 Vbeta and 13 Jbeta primers. Sequenced by immunoSEQ multiplex PCR; TCRdb stores in-frame clones only, minus some. The sample contains about 200,000 clones, roughly 80% of which appear only once. Germline V gene sequence: CDR1 SGHKS, CDR2 YYEKEE (reference sequence). This CDR3 is built from 16 residues. Trimming took 1 base from V and 0 from J, leaving 13 bases between them. The clonotype was recovered from a man aged 25 to 45 in good health and CMV-seronegative. Sequenced: PBMCs. This chain joins TRBV5-5 and TRBJ1-1, with D unresolved. The CDR3 reads CASSLYLDTMNTEAFF. CDR3 sequence (DNA): TGTGCCAGCAGCTTGTATCTAGATACGATGAACACTGAAGCTTTCTTT.